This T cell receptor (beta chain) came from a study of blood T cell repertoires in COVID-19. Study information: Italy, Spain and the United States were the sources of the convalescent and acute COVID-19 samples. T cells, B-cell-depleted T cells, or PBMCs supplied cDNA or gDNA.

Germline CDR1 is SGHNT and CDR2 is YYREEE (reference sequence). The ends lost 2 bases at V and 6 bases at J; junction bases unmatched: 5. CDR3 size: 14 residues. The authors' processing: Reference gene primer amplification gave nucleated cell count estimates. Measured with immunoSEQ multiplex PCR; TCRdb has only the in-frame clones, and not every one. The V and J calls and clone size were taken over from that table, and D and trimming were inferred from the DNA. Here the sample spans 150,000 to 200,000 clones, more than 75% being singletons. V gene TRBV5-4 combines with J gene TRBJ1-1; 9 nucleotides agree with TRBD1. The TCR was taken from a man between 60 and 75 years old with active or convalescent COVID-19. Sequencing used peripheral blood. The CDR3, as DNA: TGTGCCAGCAGCTTTGGACAGGGGTTCGCTGAAGCTTTCTTT. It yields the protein CASSFGQGFAEAFF.